The entry that follows covers one TCR beta chain sequence. The antigen is undetermined. V lost 1 base and J 3 bases, leaving 12 bases between the germline ends. CDR1 and CDR2 (germline): SGHNT, YYREEE (reference sequence). The CDR3 spans 15 residues. Produced via immunoSEQ multiplex PCR; TCRdb's table is partial and in-frame only. The table includes under 250,000 clones, 80% to 95% detected once. The sample is drawn from a study of cytomegalovirus exposure and HLA in healthy donors. Study summary: The approximately 110 validation repertoires used a platform that matched the one used for the 600 to 700 first-cohort repertoires, as a later analysis reported. General study results and limits: It was reported that the classifier diagnosed cytomegalovirus status with high specificity and sensitivity in both the original and validation cohorts.

The chain joins TRBV5-4 to TRBJ2-3; weak D call: TRBD2 (6 bases). The sequence was obtained from a woman under 30 in good health and CMV-seronegative. Specimen: PBMCs. The CDR3 sequence: CASSLIGGNTDTQYF. The CDR3 region has the DNA TGTGCCAGCAGCTTGATCGGGGGAAATACAGATACGCAGTATTTT.